One and the same sample provided the 21 T cell receptor beta chains below, sequenced in a study of blood T cell repertoires in COVID-19. Method: immunoSEQ multiplex PCR; TCRdb's copy keeps in-frame clones and lacks some. The sample lists over 120,000 clones, over 80% seen once, with roughly 12% in the top ten. The specimen sequenced was PBMCs or T cells enriched from blood (not recorded which). These receptors were collected from a man aged 55-75 years who had recovered from COVID-19.

The rearrangement uses TRBV6-5 and TRBJ1-2; possible D gene TRBD1, 5 bases. Trimming stripped 6 bases from V and 1 base from J, with 9 bases between. The germline V gene encodes CDR1 MNHEY and CDR2 SVGAGI. The CDR3 spans 13 residues. The CDR3, as DNA: TGTGCCAGCAGCAGACAGATTAACTATGGCTACACCTTC. Its protein is CASSRQINYGYTF.

The chain links TRBV5-1 to TRBJ1-1; no firm D call. The germline V gene encodes CDR1 SGHRS and CDR2 YFSETQ. The CDR3 is made up of 15 amino acids. V lost 0 bases and J lost 7, with 16 bases in between. The chain's CDR3 is CASSLEGPGGFEAFF. The CDR3 DNA is TGCGCCAGCAGCTTGGAGGGCCCCGGAGGGTTTGAAGCTTTCTTT.

The J gene is TRBJ2-2, the V gene TRBV11-3; D not certain. Germline-derived CDR1 and CDR2 are SGHNT and YENEEA. There are 16 residues in the CDR3. Trimming pared 2 bases from V and 6 bases from J, leaving 16 bases between. In DNA, the CDR3 is TGTGCCAGCAGCTTATCGAGAGGCTTGCCGGCCGGGGAGCTGTTTTTT. Translation gives CASSLSRGLPAGELFF.

The chain uses TRBV19 and TRBJ1-1; D is perhaps TRBD1 (6 bases). Germline V gives CDR1 LNHDA, CDR2 SQIVND (reference sequence). The CDR3 sequence is 14 residues long. V was cut by 5 bases and J by 6 bases, with 16 bases left in between. Here the CDR3 DNA reads TGTGCCAGTAGTTCAAGGGACATCTCCGCTGAAGCTTTCTTT. As protein: CASSSRDISAEAFF.

As for this clone: This sample includes further DNA sequences coding for the same CDR3. This sequence joins TRBV27 and TRBJ1-2; 9 positions agree with TRBD1. CDR3 size: 18 residues. The ends lost 2 bases at V and 2 bases at J; junction bases unmatched: 12. Per germline, CDR1 MNHEY and CDR2 SMNVEV (reference sequence). The CDR3 here is CASSLKPPGQGQNYGYTF. In nucleotides, the CDR3 is TGTGCCAGCAGTTTAAAACCCCCGGGACAGGGTCAAAACTATGGCTACACCTTC.

This chain uses TRBV6-5 with TRBJ1-5; perhaps TRBD1 as D (6 bases). V was trimmed by 6 bases and J by 0 bases, leaving 9 bases between them. In germline, CDR1 is MNHEY, CDR2 SVGAGI. CDR3 size: 14 residues. CDR3 sequence: CASRRDNSNQPQHF. Here the CDR3 DNA reads TGTGCCAGCAGAAGGGACAATAGCAATCAGCCCCAGCATTTT.

The V and J genes are TRBV3-1 (or the pseudogene TRBV3-2) and TRBJ1-1; a weak D match, TRBD1 (6 bases). The V gene lost 4 bases and the J gene lost 5 bases, with 17 bases spanning the gap. From germline, CDR1 is LGHDT and CDR2 YNNKEL (reference sequence). This CDR3 has 15 amino acids. Here the CDR3 reads CASSRRGGAGTEAFF. In DNA form, the CDR3 reads TGTGCCAGCAGCCGCCGAGGGGGTGCGGGTACTGAAGCTTTCTTT.

Points on this clone: The junction departs from the called germline gene at one end, perhaps through a read error. The rearrangement links TRBV27 to TRBJ2-1; 9 positions agree with TRBD1. CDR1 is MNHEY, CDR2 SMNVEV, per germline (reference sequence). There are 13 residues in the CDR3. The CDR3 spells CASNLQGAAEQFF. CDR3 DNA: TGTGCCAGCAATTTACAGGGGGCAGCTGAGCAGTTCTTC.

The chain is built from TRBV10-3 and TRBJ2-1, with D tentatively TRBD2 (6 bases). This CDR3 is built from 14 residues. CDR1 is ENHRY and CDR2 is SYGVKD in the germline V gene. V was clipped by 6 bases and J by 0 bases, with 9 bases between them. The CDR3 region has the DNA TGTGCCATCAGGGAGGGGAGCTCCTACAATGAGCAGTTCTTC. Translated: CAIREGSSYNEQFF.

The V and J genes are TRBV27 and TRBJ1-5; TRBD1 matches at 9 bases. The CDR3 is 15 residues long. V shed 8 bases and J 7 bases; nucleotides not matched to a gene: 12. CDR1 is MNHEY, CDR2 SMNVEV, per germline (reference sequence). The CDR3 spells CASPRITGGRQPQHF. CDR3 nucleotide sequence: TGTGCCAGCCCTCGGATAACAGGGGGCAGGCAGCCCCAGCATTTT.

The chain links TRBV5-4 to TRBJ1-2; no clear D gene. Germline CDR1 is SGHNT and CDR2 is YYREEE (reference sequence). The CDR3 length is 14 residues. Trimming shortened V by 3 bases and J by 4 bases, and 13 bases separated the two germline ends. The CDR3 here is CASSSSRAGYGYTF. The CDR3 DNA follows: TGTGCCAGCAGCTCTAGTAGGGCGGGCTATGGCTACACCTTC. Full variable domain (rest looked up from reference TRBV5-4 and TRBJ1-2): ETGVTQSPTHLIKTRGQQVTLRCSSQSGHNTVSWYQQALGQGPQFIFQYYREEENGRGNFPPRFSGLQFPNYSSELNVNALELDDSALYLCASSSSRAGYGYTFGSGTRLTVV.

This sequence joins TRBV6-5 and TRBJ1-1, with D hard to call. Trimming left V 0 bases short and J 3 bases short, with 11 bases between. The germline V gene has CDR1 MNHEY and CDR2 SVGAGI. There are 15 residues in the CDR3. The CDR3 DNA reads as TGTGCCAGCAGTTACTCATACATTCGTGACACTGAAGCTTTCTTT. It encodes CASSYSYIRDTEAFF.

The V call is TRBV7-2, the J call TRBJ1-2, with a possible D match to TRBD1 (5 bases). The CDR3 loop spans 15 amino acids. With 1 base removed from V and 4 bases from J, the gap between germline ends came to 13 bases. Looked up from germline, CDR1 is SGHTA and CDR2 is FQGNSA. The DNA for the CDR3 is TGTGCCAGCAGCTTAGTACCGGGACTCGTCTATGGCTACACCTTC. This sequence encodes CASSLVPGLVYGYTF.

The rearrangement uses TRBV30 and TRBJ1-5, with TRBD1 matching over 7 bases. Per germline, CDR1 GTSNPN and CDR2 SVGIG (reference sequence). Trimming took 2 bases from V and 5 from J; bases not matched to a gene: 6. The CDR3 runs 14 residues. The CDR3 is CAWSTRQGDQPQHF. DNA of the CDR3: TGTGCCTGGAGTACCCGACAGGGAGATCAGCCCCAGCATTTT.

The chain uses TRBV27 and TRBJ2-2, with D tentatively TRBD1 (8 bases). Germline V gene sequence: CDR1 MNHEY, CDR2 SMNVEV (reference sequence). The CDR3 has 15 residues. V was trimmed by 6 bases and J by 6 bases, leaving 17 bases between them. CDR3 nucleotide sequence: TGTGCCAGCAGCTCAGGACAGGGAGGGGCCGGGGAGCTGTTTTTT. It encodes CASSSGQGGAGELFF.

The chain is built from TRBV7-6 and TRBJ2-2; 7 bases fit TRBD1. From germline, CDR1 is SGHVS and CDR2 FNYEAQ. The junction had 4 bases not matched to a gene; V was cut back by 4 bases and J by 2 bases. There are 15 residues in the CDR3. CDR3 loop: CASSSTGANTGELFF. The CDR3 DNA is TGTGCCAGCAGCTCTACAGGGGCTAACACCGGGGAGCTGTTTTTT.

This clone appeared once. V and J are TRBV28 and TRBJ2-7, with TRBD1 matching over 7 bases. The CDR3 is 14 residues long. CDR1 and CDR2 (germline): MDHEN, SYDVKM. The ends lost 5 bases at V and 4 bases at J; junction bases unmatched: 8. This CDR3 is CASSPPGTVYEQYF. Written as DNA, the CDR3 is TGTGCCAGCAGTCCCCCAGGGACAGTTTACGAGCAGTACTTC.

This chain links TRBV28 with TRBJ1-2; TRBD1 is a possible D gene (5 bases). This CDR3 is built from 13 residues. V lost 2 bases and J 7 bases, leaving 11 bases between the germline ends. Germline values: CDR1 MDHEN, CDR2 SYDVKM. Written as DNA, the CDR3 is TGTGCCAGCAGTTTAGGGGGGTTCGGTGGCTACACCTTC. This codes for CASSLGGFGGYTF.

CDR3 sequence: CASSLAPGQGGGTQYF. As DNA, the CDR3 is TGCGCCAGCAGCTTGGCGCCGGGACAGGGCGGGGGGACCCAGTACTTC. The V call is TRBV5-1, the J call TRBJ2-5; TRBD1 matches at 9 bases. CDR3 size: 16 residues. Germline V lookup: CDR1 SGHRS, CDR2 YFSETQ. V lost 0 bases, J lost 7 bases, and 10 bases stayed unmatched.

The table lists this clone with a count of one. The chain employs TRBV9 and TRBJ2-2; weak D call: TRBD2 (5 bases). The germline V gene has CDR1 SGDLS and CDR2 YYNGEE. Trimming shortened V by 0 bases and J by 5 bases, and 8 bases separated the two germline ends. This CDR3 has 14 residues. The CDR3 here is CASSVVTTTGELFF. CDR3 DNA: TGTGCCAGCAGCGTAGTGACTACTACCGGGGAGCTGTTTTTT.

The chain combines TRBV27 with TRBJ2-2, with D perhaps TRBD1 (7 bases). With 3 bases removed from V and 1 base from J, the gap between germline ends came to 12 bases. From germline, CDR1 is MNHEY and CDR2 SMNVEV (reference sequence). The CDR3 has 16 amino acids. CDR3 region: CASSFQGGRNTGELFF. For the CDR3, the DNA is TGTGCCAGCAGTTTCCAGGGGGGTAGGAACACCGGGGAGCTGTTTTTT.